One and the same sample provided the 20 T cell receptor beta chains below, sequenced in a study of blood T cell repertoires in COVID-19. Assay used: immunoSEQ multiplex PCR; TCRdb lists only in-frame clones, some missing. The sample lists about 420,000 clones, about 90% occurring once. The sequencing sample was made of peripheral blood. The source of these receptors is a man aged 18 to 30 with COVID-19, enrolled during active disease.

The CDR3 region is CASSPGLSYEQYF. CDR3 nucleotides: TGTGCCAGCAGCCCGGGACTTTCCTACGAGCAGTACTTC. The V gene is TRBV7-8, the J gene TRBJ2-7, with D tentatively TRBD2 (6 bases). The CDR3 is made up of 13 amino acids. Germline V gene sequence: CDR1 SGHVS, CDR2 FQNEAQ. The V and J ends lost 5 bases and 1 base respectively, with 9 bases between them.

V and J are TRBV5-1 and TRBJ2-2; D is unclear. V lost 2 bases to trimming and J lost 3 bases, with 8 bases between them. The CDR3 runs 14 residues. Germline CDR1 and CDR2: SGHRS and YFSETQ. In DNA, the CDR3 is TGCGCCAGCAGCTTATACCCAGACACCGGGGAGCTGTTTTTT. It translates to CASSLYPDTGELFF.

The chain recombines TRBV6-4 with TRBJ1-1; D may be TRBD1 (6 bases). Germline lookup yields CDR1 MRHNA and CDR2 SNTAGT. The CDR3 totals 13 residues. V was clipped by 6 bases and J by 9 bases, with 17 bases between them. This CDR3 is CASSASTDSKAFF. In nucleotides, the CDR3 is TGTGCCAGCAGCGCCAGTACGGACAGTAAAGCTTTCTTT.

This clone was recorded only once. V is TRBV15 and J is TRBJ2-7; 7 bases are shared with TRBD2. The V gene's germline CDR1 is LNHNV and CDR2 YYDKDF (reference sequence). The ends lost 3 bases at V and 0 bases at J; junction bases unmatched: 11. The CDR3 spans 17 residues. CDR3 residues: CATSSGVLRGSSYEQYF. CDR3 sequence (DNA): TGTGCCACCAGCAGTGGAGTTCTGCGGGGGAGCTCCTACGAGCAGTACTTC.

A few counts support this clone. The J gene is TRBJ1-5, the V gene TRBV12-5; TRBD1 matches 11 bases. Trimming removed 5 bases from V and 6 bases from J; junction bases left unmatched: 6. The V gene's germline CDR1 is LGHNT and CDR2 FRNRAP. This CDR3 is 15 amino acids long. CDR3 loop: CASGIGTGGAQPQHF. CDR3 nucleotide sequence: TGTGCTAGTGGTATCGGGACAGGGGGTGCTCAGCCCCAGCATTTT.

The chain joins TRBV2 to TRBJ2-7; D is uncertain. The CDR3 has 15 residues. V was pared by 1 base and J by 2 bases, with 12 bases between. In germline, CDR1 is SNHLY, CDR2 FYNNEI. The CDR3 loop reads CASSEGYRGAYEQYF. The CDR3 coding sequence is TGTGCCAGCAGTGAAGGTTACCGCGGAGCCTACGAGCAGTACTTC.

V usage is TRBV24-1 and J usage is TRBJ2-1, with TRBD2 as a possible D gene (6 bases). This CDR3 comprises 16 residues. Trimming shortened V by 0 bases and J by 3 bases, and 11 bases separated the two germline ends. Germline V gene lookup returns CDR1 KGHDR and CDR2 SFDVKD. Written as DNA, the CDR3 is TGTGCCACCAGTGATTTGAGAGCGGGTGTCTACAATGAGCAGTTCTTC. It encodes CATSDLRAGVYNEQFF.

The chain joins TRBV9 to TRBJ2-7, with TRBD2 matching over 8 bases. Unmatched junction bases numbered 8, after V lost 4 bases and J lost 5 bases. Germline assignment: CDR1 SGDLS and CDR2 YYNGEE. The length of the CDR3 is 14 residues. The CDR3 region has the DNA TGTGCCAGCAGCTTCCGGACTAGCCCCCACGAGCAGTACTTC. Translating it yields CASSFRTSPHEQYF.

This clone was counted a few times. The J gene is TRBJ1-1, the V gene TRBV6-6, with D perhaps matching TRBD1 (5 bases). This CDR3 is built from 13 residues. The germline V and J ends were trimmed by 6 bases and 1 base, with 9 bases remaining between them. Germline V gene sequence: CDR1 MNHNY, CDR2 SVGAGI (reference sequence). The CDR3 region has the DNA TGTGCCAGCAGGACAGAGGCGAACACTGAAGCTTTCTTT. This sequence encodes CASRTEANTEAFF.

As regards this clone: This CDR3 is also generated by other DNA sequences in the sample. The chain has TRBV18 and TRBJ2-3; D call uncertain. CDR1 and CDR2 from the germline V gene are KGHSH and LQKENI. The V end lost 1 base, the J end lost 0 bases, and 8 bases lay between the germline ends. The CDR3 has 15 residues. This chain's CDR3 is CASSPRAASTDTQYF. In DNA, the CDR3 is TGTGCCAGCTCACCACGGGCAGCTAGCACAGATACGCAGTATTTT. Using reference TRBV18 and TRBJ2-3 for the parts outside the CDR3, the full variable domain is NAGVMQNPRHLVRRRGQEARLRCSPMKGHSHVYWYRQLPEEGLKFMVYLQKENIIDESGMPKERFSAEFPKEGPSILRIQQVVRGDSAAYFCASSPRAASTDTQYFGPGTRLTVL.

The gene calls are TRBV7-9 and TRBJ2-7; TRBD1 matches at 11 bases. The CDR3 sequence is 17 residues long. With 1 base clipped from V and 2 bases from J, the junction kept 7 bases outside the gene matches. The V gene's germline CDR1 is SEHNR and CDR2 FQNEAQ (reference sequence). In DNA, the CDR3 is TGTGCCAGCAGCTTAGTTTGGGGACAGGGGGAAACCTACGAGCAGTACTTC. Its translation: CASSLVWGQGETYEQYF.

The chain employs TRBV21-1 and TRBJ1-6; the D call of TRBD1 is as the table states it, not checked on the DNA. TRBV21-1 corresponds to a pseudogene. This CDR3 contains 15 residues. The CDR3 region is CASSKGTDYNSPLHF. The CDR3 DNA sequence: TGTGCCAGCAGCAAAGGTACAGATTATAATTCACCCCTCCACTTT.

The J gene is TRBJ1-6, the V gene TRBV29-1, with TRBD1 matching 7 bases. CDR1 is SQVTM, CDR2 ANQGSEA, per germline. V lost 3 bases to trimming and J lost 6 bases; unmatched junction nucleotides: 11. This CDR3 is built from 16 residues. The CDR3 nucleotides read TGCAGCGTTGACCCTTCAGGGGGGATTGGTAATTCACCCCTCCACTTT. Protein: CSVDPSGGIGNSPLHF.

The rearrangement links TRBV5-5 to TRBJ2-2; 7 bases agree with TRBD2. V shed 0 bases, J shed 4 bases, and the junction held 12 bases outside the gene matches. The length of the CDR3 is 18 residues. Germline-derived CDR1 and CDR2 are SGHKS and YYEKEE (reference sequence). The CDR3 loop is CASSLEANRGVGTGELFF. CDR3 nucleotide sequence: TGTGCCAGCAGCTTGGAGGCAAACCGGGGGGTCGGCACCGGGGAGCTGTTTTTT.

J is TRBJ1-6 and V is TRBV7-8; TRBD1 matches 8 bases. Per the germline V gene, CDR1 is SGHVS and CDR2 is FQNEAQ. Losses at the gene ends were 5 bases for V and 3 bases for J; bases not matched to a gene: 9. This CDR3 spans 17 amino acids. In DNA, the CDR3 is TGTGCCAGCAGCAGAACAGGGGGGATTAGCTATAATTCACCCCTCCACTTT. Protein: CASSRTGGISYNSPLHF.

The V and J genes are TRBV7-2 and TRBJ1-5; D might be TRBD1 (6 bases). The CDR3 is 13 residues long. Trimming pared 10 bases from V and 0 bases from J, leaving 10 bases between. Germline V CDR1 and CDR2: SGHTA, FQGNSA. Here the CDR3 DNA reads TGTGCCACCTCAGGGGATAGCAATCAGCCCCAGCATTTT. It encodes CATSGDSNQPQHF.

The chain links TRBV19 to TRBJ2-1; 7 bases map to TRBD1. The CDR3 is made up of 14 amino acids. J lost 6 bases, V lost 4 bases, and 6 bases had no gene match. CDR1 LNHDA and CDR2 SQIVND come from the germline V gene (reference sequence). The CDR3 loop reads CASSRGQITNEQFF. CDR3 sequence (DNA): TGTGCCAGTAGTAGGGGACAGATCACCAATGAGCAGTTCTTC.

The gene calls are TRBV5-4 and TRBJ2-7, with 7 bases fitting TRBD2. The junction had 15 bases not matched to a gene; V was cut back by 4 bases and J by 5 bases. The length of the CDR3 is 16 residues. Per the germline V gene, CDR1 is SGHNT and CDR2 is YYREEE (reference sequence). CDR3 coding DNA: TGTGCCAGCAGCCCCCCTGGGACTAAATCTGTCCACGAGCAGTACTTC. It translates to CASSPPGTKSVHEQYF.

On this clone: Other DNA sequences of this sample code for an identical CDR3. This chain uses TRBV6-5 with TRBJ1-1; 7 bases agree with TRBD1. The trim removed 5 bases at V and 2 bases at J, leaving 8 bases unmatched. CDR3 length: 15 amino acids. The V gene's germline CDR1 is MNHEY and CDR2 SVGAGI. CDR3 bases: TGTGCCAGCAGTAATTCCGGGACAGTCAACACTGAAGCTTTCTTT. Protein: CASSNSGTVNTEAFF.

The CDR3 here is CASSPPGQGGDYGYTF. The DNA for the CDR3 is TGTGCCAGTAGTCCTCCGGGACAGGGCGGCGACTATGGCTACACCTTC. The chain combines TRBV19 with TRBJ1-2; 9 positions match TRBD1. The CDR3 is made up of 16 amino acids. Germline values: CDR1 LNHDA, CDR2 SQIVND (reference sequence). Unmatched junction bases numbered 10, after V lost 5 bases and J lost 3 bases.